This entry concerns a single T cell receptor beta chain. The data are from a study of blood T cell repertoires in COVID-19. With 4 bases clipped from V and 6 bases from J, the junction kept 0 bases outside the gene matches. From germline, CDR1 is SGHRS and CDR2 YFSETQ. The CDR3 loop spans 11 amino acids. Here immunoSEQ multiplex PCR was the method, and the copy in TCRdb shows in-frame clones only, minus some. The table shows about 200,000 clones, with approximately 79% occurring only once. The gene calls are TRBV5-1 and TRBJ2-7; 8 bases map to TRBD2. The sequenced material came from PBMCs or T cells enriched from blood (not recorded which). The source of this sequence is a woman aged 60 to 75 with acute COVID-19. The CDR3 loop is CASSAGGEQYF. In nucleotides, the CDR3 is TGCGCCAGCAGCGCGGGGGGCGAGCAGTACTTC.